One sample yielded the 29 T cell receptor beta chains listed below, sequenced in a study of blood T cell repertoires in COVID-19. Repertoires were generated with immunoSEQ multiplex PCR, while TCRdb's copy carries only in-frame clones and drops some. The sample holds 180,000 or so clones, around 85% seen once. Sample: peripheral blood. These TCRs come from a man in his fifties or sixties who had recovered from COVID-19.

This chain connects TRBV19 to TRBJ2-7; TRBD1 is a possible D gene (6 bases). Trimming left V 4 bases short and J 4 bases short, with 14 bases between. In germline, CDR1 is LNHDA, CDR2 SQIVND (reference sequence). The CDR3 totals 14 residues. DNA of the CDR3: TGTGCCAGTAGTAGTACGGGGACATCATACGAGCAGTACTTC. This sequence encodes CASSSTGTSYEQYF.

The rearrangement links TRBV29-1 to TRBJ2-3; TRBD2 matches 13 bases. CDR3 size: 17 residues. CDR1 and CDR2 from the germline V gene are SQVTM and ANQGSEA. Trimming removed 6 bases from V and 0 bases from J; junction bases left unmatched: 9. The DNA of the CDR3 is TGCAGCGTCGGAAGTCCGGGACTAGCGGGGAGCACAGATACGCAGTATTTT. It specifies CSVGSPGLAGSTDTQYF.

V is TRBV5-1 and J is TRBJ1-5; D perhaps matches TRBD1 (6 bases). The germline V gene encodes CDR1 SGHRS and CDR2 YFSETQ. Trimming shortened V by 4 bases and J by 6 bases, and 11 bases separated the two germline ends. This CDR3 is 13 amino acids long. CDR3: CASSLQGPQPQHF. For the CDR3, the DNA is TGCGCCAGCAGCCTGCAGGGGCCTCAGCCCCAGCATTTT.

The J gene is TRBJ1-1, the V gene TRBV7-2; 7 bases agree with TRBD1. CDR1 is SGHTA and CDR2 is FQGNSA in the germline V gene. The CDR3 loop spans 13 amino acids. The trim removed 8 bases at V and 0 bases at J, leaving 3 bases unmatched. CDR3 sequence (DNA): TGTGCCAGCGGAGGGACAGTGAACACTGAAGCTTTCTTT. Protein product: CASGGTVNTEAFF. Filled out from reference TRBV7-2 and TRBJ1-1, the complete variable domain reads GAGVSQSPSNKVTEKGKDVELRCDPISGHTALYWYRQSLGQGLEFLIYFQGNSAPDKSGLPSDRFSAERTGGSVSTLTIQRTQQEDSAVYLCASGGTVNTEAFFGQGTRLTVV.

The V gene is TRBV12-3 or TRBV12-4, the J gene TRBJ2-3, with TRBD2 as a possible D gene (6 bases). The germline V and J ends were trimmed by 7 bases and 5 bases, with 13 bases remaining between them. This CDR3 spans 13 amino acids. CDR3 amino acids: CASTPKGLDTQYF. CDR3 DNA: TGTGCCAGCACCCCGAAGGGACTAGATACGCAGTATTTT.

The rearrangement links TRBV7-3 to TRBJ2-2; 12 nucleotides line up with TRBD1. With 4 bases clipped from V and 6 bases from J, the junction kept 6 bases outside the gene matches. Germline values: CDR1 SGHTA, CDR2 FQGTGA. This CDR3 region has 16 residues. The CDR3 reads CASSSVGQGASGELFF. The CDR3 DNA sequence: TGTGCCAGCAGCTCAGTGGGACAGGGGGCTTCCGGGGAGCTGTTTTTT.

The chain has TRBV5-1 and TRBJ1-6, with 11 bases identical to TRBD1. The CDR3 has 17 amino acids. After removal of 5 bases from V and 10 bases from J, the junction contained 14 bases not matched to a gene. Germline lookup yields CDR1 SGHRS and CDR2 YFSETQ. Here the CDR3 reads CASSFGQGARSNSPLHF. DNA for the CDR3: TGCGCCAGCAGTTTTGGACAGGGGGCGCGTTCAAACTCACCCCTCCACTTT.

CDR3 sequence: CASSLELAGEGNEQFF. In DNA, the CDR3 is TGCGCCAGCAGCTTGGAACTAGCGGGAGAGGGGAATGAGCAGTTCTTC. The chain has TRBV5-1 and TRBJ2-1, with 11 bases identical to TRBD2. The V gene end was trimmed by 0 bases and the J gene end by 7 bases; junction bases not matched to a gene: 6. The germline gives CDR1 SGHRS, CDR2 YFSETQ. This CDR3 region has 16 residues.

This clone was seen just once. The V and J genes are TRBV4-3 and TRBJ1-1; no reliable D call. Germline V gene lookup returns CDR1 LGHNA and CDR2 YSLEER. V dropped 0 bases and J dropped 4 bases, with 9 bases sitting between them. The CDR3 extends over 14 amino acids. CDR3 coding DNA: TGCGCCAGCAGCCAAGATCGGGGTACCACTGAAGCTTTCTTT. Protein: CASSQDRGTTEAFF.

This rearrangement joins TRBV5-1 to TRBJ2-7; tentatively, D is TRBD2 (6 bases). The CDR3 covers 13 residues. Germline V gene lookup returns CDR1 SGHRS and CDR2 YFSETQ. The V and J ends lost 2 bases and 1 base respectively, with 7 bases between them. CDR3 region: CASSFGGSYEQYF. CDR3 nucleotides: TGCGCCAGCAGCTTCGGGGGATCCTACGAGCAGTACTTC.

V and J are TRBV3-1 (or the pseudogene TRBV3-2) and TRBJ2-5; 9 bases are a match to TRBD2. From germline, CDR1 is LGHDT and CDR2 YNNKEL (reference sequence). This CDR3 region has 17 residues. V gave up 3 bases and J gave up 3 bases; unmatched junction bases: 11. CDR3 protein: CASSHMSGGGAEETQYF. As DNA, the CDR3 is TGTGCCAGCAGCCATATGAGCGGCGGGGGGGCCGAAGAGACCCAGTACTTC.

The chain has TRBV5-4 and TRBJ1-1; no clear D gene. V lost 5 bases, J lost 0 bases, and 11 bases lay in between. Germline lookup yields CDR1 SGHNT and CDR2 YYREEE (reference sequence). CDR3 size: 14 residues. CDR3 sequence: CASRIAPLNTEAFF. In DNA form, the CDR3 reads TGTGCCAGCAGAATAGCTCCATTGAACACTGAAGCTTTCTTT.

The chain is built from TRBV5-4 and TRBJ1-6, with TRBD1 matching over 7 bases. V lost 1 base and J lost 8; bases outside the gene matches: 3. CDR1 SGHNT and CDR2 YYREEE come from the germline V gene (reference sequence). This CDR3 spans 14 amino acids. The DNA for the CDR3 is TGTGCCAGCAGCTTGAACAGGGGTGATTCACCCCTCCACTTT. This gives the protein CASSLNRGDSPLHF.

In DNA, the CDR3 is TGTGCCAGCAGCACCGGGACAGGGGTCTCTGGGGCCAACGTCCTGACTTTC. It encodes CASSTGTGVSGANVLTF. The chain combines TRBV13 with TRBJ2-6, with 10 bases aligning to TRBD1. V lost 5 bases and J lost 0; bases outside the gene matches: 4. This CDR3 comprises 17 residues. The germline V gene encodes CDR1 PRHDT and CDR2 FYEKMQ (reference sequence). Full variable domain (remainder filled in from reference TRBV13 and TRBJ2-6): AAGVIQSPRHLIKEKRETATLKCYPIPRHDTVYWYQQGPGQDPQFLISFYEKMQSDKGSIPDRFSAQQFSDYHSELNMSSLELGDSALYFCASSTGTGVSGANVLTFGAGSRLTVL.

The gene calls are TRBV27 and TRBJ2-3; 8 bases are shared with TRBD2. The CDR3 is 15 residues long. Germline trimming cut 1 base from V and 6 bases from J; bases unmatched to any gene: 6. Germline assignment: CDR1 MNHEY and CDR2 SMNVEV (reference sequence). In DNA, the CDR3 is TGTGCCAGCAGTTTATACCGGGGGGGCCAGGATACGCAGTATTTT. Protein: CASSLYRGGQDTQYF.

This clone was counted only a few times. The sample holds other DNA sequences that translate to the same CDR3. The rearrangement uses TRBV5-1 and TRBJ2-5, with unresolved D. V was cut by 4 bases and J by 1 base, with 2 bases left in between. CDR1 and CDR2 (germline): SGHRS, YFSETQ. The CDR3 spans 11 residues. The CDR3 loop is CASSLQETQYF. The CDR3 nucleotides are TGCGCCAGCAGCCTCCAAGAGACCCAGTACTTC.

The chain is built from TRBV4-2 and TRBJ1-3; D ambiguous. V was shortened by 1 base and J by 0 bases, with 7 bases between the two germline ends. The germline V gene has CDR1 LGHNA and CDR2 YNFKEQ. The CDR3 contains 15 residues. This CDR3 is CASSQGSSSGNTIYF. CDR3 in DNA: TGTGCCAGCAGCCAAGGTTCCTCCTCTGGAAACACCATATATTTT.

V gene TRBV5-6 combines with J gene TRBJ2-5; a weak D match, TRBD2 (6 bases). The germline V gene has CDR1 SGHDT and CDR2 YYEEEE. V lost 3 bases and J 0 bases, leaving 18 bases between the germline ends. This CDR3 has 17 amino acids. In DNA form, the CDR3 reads TGTGCCAGCAGCTCACCCAGGCGGGGAAAGTACCAAGAGACCCAGTACTTC. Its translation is CASSSPRRGKYQETQYF. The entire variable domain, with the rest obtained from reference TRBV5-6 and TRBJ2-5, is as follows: DAGVTQSPTHLIKTRGQQVTLRCSPKSGHDTVSWYQQALGQGPQFIFQYYEEEERQRGNFPDRFSGHQFPNYSSELNVNALLLGDSALYLCASSSPRRGKYQETQYFGPGTRLLVL.

The CDR3 DNA is TGTGCCAGCAGCCGAACAGGGGGCTCCTATGGCTACACCTTC. Protein product: CASSRTGGSYGYTF. The J gene is TRBJ1-2, the V gene TRBV7-9, with 9 bases lining up with TRBD1. The CDR3 spans 14 residues. V shed 5 bases and J 4 bases; nucleotides not matched to a gene: 5. Per the germline V gene, CDR1 is SEHNR and CDR2 is FQNEAQ (reference sequence). Together with reference TRBV7-9 and TRBJ1-2, the CDR3 gives the full variable domain: DTGVSQNPRHKITKRGQNVTFRCDPISEHNRLYWYRQTLGQGPEFLTYFQNEAQLEKSRLLSDRFSAERPKGSFSTLEIQRTEQGDSAMYLCASSRTGGSYGYTFGSGTRLTVV.

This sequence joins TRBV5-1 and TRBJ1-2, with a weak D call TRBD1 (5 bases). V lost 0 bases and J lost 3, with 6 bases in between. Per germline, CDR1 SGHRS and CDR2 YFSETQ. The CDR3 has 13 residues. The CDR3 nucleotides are TGCGCCAGCAGCTTGGGACAGTACTATGGCTACACCTTC. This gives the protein CASSLGQYYGYTF. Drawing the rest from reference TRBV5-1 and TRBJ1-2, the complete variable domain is KAGVTQTPRYLIKTRGQQVTLSCSPISGHRSVSWYQQTPGQGLQFLFEYFSETQRNKGNFPGRFSGRQFSNSRSEMNVSTLELGDSALYLCASSLGQYYGYTFGSGTRLTVV.

CDR3 protein: CASRTGGWGYTF. The CDR3, as DNA: TGTGCCAGCAGGACAGGGGGATGGGGCTACACCTTC. The chain carries TRBV28 and TRBJ1-2; 9 bases line up with TRBD1. CDR3 size: 12 residues. Germline CDR1 reads MDHEN; CDR2 reads SYDVKM. With V trimmed by 6 bases and J by 8 bases, 4 bases remained unmatched.

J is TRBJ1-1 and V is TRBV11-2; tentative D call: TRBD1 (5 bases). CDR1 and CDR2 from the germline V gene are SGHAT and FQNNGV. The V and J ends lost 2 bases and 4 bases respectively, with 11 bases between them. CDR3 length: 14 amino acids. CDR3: CASSLTGGFTEAFF. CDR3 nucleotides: TGTGCCAGCAGCTTAACTGGGGGGTTCACTGAAGCTTTCTTT.

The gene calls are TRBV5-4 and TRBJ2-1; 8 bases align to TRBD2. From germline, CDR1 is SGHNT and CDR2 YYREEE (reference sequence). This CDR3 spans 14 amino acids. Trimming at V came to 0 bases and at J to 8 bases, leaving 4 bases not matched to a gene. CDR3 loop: CASSLARGGDEQFF. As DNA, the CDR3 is TGTGCCAGCAGCTTGGCCCGGGGGGGGGATGAGCAGTTCTTC. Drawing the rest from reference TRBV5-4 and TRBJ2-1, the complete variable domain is ETGVTQSPTHLIKTRGQQVTLRCSSQSGHNTVSWYQQALGQGPQFIFQYYREEENGRGNFPPRFSGLQFPNYSSELNVNALELDDSALYLCASSLARGGDEQFFGPGTRLTVL.

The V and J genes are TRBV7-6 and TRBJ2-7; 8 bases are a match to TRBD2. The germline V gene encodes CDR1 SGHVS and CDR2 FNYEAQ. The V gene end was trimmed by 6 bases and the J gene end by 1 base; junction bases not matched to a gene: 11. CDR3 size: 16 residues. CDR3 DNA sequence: TGTGCCAGCAGTCGCTCGGCGGGGGGACTATCCTACGAGCAGTACTTC. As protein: CASSRSAGGLSYEQYF. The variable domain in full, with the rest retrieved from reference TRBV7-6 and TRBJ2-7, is GAGVSQSPRYKVTKRGQDVALRCDPISGHVSLYWYRQALGQGPEFLTYFNYEAQQDKSGLPNDRFSAERPEGSISTLTIQRTEQRDSAMYRCASSRSAGGLSYEQYFGPGTRLTVT.

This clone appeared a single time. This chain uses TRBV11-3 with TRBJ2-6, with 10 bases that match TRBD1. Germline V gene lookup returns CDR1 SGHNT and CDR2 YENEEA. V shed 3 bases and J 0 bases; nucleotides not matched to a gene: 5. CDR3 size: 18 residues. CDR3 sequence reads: CASSLGTGALSGANVLTF. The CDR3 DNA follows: TGTGCCAGCAGCTTGGGGACAGGGGCTCTCTCTGGGGCCAACGTCCTGACTTTC.

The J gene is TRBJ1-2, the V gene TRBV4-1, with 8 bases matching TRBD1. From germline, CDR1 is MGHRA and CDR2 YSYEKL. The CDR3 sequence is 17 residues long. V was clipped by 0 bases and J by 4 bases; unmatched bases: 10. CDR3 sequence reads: CASSQDEAGQALYGYTF. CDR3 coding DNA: TGCGCCAGCAGCCAAGATGAAGCGGGACAGGCGCTCTATGGCTACACCTTC.

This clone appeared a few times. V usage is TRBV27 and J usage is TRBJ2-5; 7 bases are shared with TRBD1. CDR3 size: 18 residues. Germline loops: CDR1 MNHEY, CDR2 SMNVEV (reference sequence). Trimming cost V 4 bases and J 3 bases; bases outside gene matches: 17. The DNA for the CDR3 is TGTGCCAGCAGTTCCCTTACCGGGACAGCGAAACAGAAAGAGACCCAGTACTTC. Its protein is CASSSLTGTAKQKETQYF.

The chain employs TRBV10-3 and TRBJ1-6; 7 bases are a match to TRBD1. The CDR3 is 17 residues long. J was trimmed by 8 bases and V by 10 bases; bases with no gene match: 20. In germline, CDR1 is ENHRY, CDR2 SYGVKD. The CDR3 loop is CATRGTAPMGRDSPLHF. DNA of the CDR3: TGTGCCACACGGGGGACAGCCCCAATGGGAAGGGATTCACCCCTCCACTTT.

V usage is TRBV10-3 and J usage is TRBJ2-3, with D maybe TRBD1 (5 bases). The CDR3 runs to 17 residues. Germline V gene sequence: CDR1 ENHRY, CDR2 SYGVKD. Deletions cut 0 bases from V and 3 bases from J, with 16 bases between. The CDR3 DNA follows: TGTGCCATCAGTGAGTCAAAGGGGCCCATAGGGACAGATACGCAGTATTTT. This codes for CAISESKGPIGTDTQYF.